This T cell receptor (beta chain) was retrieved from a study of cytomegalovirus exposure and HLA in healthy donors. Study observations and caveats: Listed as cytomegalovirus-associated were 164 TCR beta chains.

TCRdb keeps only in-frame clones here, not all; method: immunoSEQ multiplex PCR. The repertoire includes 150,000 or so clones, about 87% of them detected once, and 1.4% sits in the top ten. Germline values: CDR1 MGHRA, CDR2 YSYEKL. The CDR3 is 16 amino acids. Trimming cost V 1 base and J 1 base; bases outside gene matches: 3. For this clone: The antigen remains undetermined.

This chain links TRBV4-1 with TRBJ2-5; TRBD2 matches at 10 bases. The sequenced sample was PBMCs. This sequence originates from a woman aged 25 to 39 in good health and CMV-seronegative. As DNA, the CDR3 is TGCGCCAGCAGCCAAGTGGCTAGCGGGGGCCAAGAGACCCAGTACTTC. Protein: CASSQVASGGQETQYF.